A single sample gave rise to the 22 T cell receptor beta chains below, sequenced in a study of blood T cell repertoires in COVID-19 (dated by TCRdb to the early 2020s). To prepare the library, the immunoSEQ multiplex PCR assay was applied. The table was pulled from immuneACCESS by TCRdb, which kept in-frame rearrangements only. Such tables lose some clones; where checked, under half of the loss comes from unresolved V genes, and the rest has no known cause. Within this sample are about 68,000 clones, with roughly 83% of them counted one time only. Together, the top ten hold 7.5% to 9% of the sample. Sample: peripheral blood. The receptors derive from a man aged 50-60 years with active COVID-19.

This chain connects TRBV5-4 to TRBJ2-3; 10 bases align to TRBD2. Germline values: CDR1 SGHNT, CDR2 YYREEE (reference sequence). J gave up 2 bases and V 5 bases, and 5 bases lay outside the gene matches. The CDR3 runs 15 residues. The DNA for the CDR3 is TGTGCCAGCAGGGTAGCGGGGGGACCCACAGATACGCAGTATTTT. Its translation is CASRVAGGPTDTQYF.

The chain recombines TRBV5-1 with TRBJ1-1; D may be TRBD1 (5 bases). This CDR3 comprises 13 residues. Germline V lookup: CDR1 SGHRS, CDR2 YFSETQ. The germline V and J ends were trimmed by 4 bases and 1 base, with 8 bases remaining between them. CDR3 protein: CASSIGQNTEAFF. For the CDR3, the DNA is TGCGCCAGCAGCATCGGACAGAACACTGAAGCTTTCTTT.

The chain carries TRBV4-2 and TRBJ2-3; 8 nucleotides line up with TRBD2. Trimming at V came to 4 bases and at J to 0 bases, leaving 18 bases not matched to a gene. The germline CDR1 and CDR2 sequences are LGHNA and YNFKEQ. CDR3 size: 20 residues. CDR3: CASSRNFGGSGTQSTDTQYF. As DNA, the CDR3 is TGTGCCAGCAGCCGGAATTTCGGCGGTAGCGGGACACAAAGCACAGATACGCAGTATTTT.

This clone was seen only once. The rearrangement joins TRBV7-6 to TRBJ2-7; TRBD2 matches 7 bases. Germline CDR1 reads SGHVS; CDR2 reads FNYEAQ. The CDR3 has 13 residues. Trimming took 1 base from V and 4 from J; bases not matched to a gene: 1. This CDR3 reads CASSLGGGYEQYF. In nucleotides, the CDR3 is TGTGCCAGCAGCTTAGGGGGGGGGTACGAGCAGTACTTC.

Remarks on this clone: Sequence at one end of the junction differs from germline and may be a read error. This CDR3 is also generated by other DNA sequences in the sample. This chain joins TRBV18 and TRBJ2-3, with 7 bases aligning to TRBD2. The CDR3 length is 14 residues. The germline gives CDR1 KGHSH, CDR2 LQKENI. The CDR3 is CASSPPTSRDTQYF. CDR3 bases: TGTGCCAGCTCACCACCGACTAGCAGAGATACGCAGTATTTT.

This chain connects TRBV27 to TRBJ2-5, with D perhaps TRBD1 (6 bases). Deletions cut 2 bases from V and 3 bases from J, with 10 bases between. This CDR3 has 14 residues. The germline CDR1 and CDR2 sequences are MNHEY and SMNVEV (reference sequence). CDR3 sequence (DNA): TGTGCCAGCAGTTTAAGCCAGGGGAAAGAGACCCAGTACTTC. Its protein is CASSLSQGKETQYF.

The gene calls are TRBV9 and TRBJ1-1, with D perhaps TRBD1 (5 bases). The ends were cut back, 3 bases at V and 0 bases at J, with 9 bases in the middle. Germline V gene lookup returns CDR1 SGDLS and CDR2 YYNGEE. The CDR3 runs to 14 residues. DNA of the CDR3: TGTGCCAGCAGCGCACAGGATTTGAACACTGAAGCTTTCTTT. Its protein is CASSAQDLNTEAFF.

The V and J genes are TRBV7-8 and TRBJ2-7; 7 bases agree with TRBD1. Germline assignment: CDR1 SGHVS and CDR2 FQNEAQ. The CDR3 contains 16 residues. The V gene end was trimmed by 2 bases and the J gene end by 0 bases; junction bases not matched to a gene: 7. The CDR3 DNA follows: TGTGCCAGCAGCTTAAGTGACAGGGTTAGCTCCTACGAGCAGTACTTC. Translation: CASSLSDRVSSYEQYF.

This chain connects TRBV5-1 to TRBJ2-6; 7 positions match TRBD1. V shed 7 bases, J shed 11 bases, and the junction held 9 bases outside the gene matches. The germline gives CDR1 SGHRS, CDR2 YFSETQ. CDR3 size: 13 residues. The DNA of the CDR3 is TGCGCCAGCCGGAAGGGGGCCGAGTACGTCCTGACTTTC. Its translation: CASRKGAEYVLTF.

J is TRBJ2-4 and V is TRBV30, with D possibly being TRBD1 (6 bases). V lost 1 base and J 0 bases, leaving 16 bases between the germline ends. Germline V CDR1 and CDR2: GTSNPN, SVGIG (reference sequence). The CDR3 totals 17 residues. CDR3 residues: CAWSEVGAGLAKNIQYF. CDR3 nucleotide sequence: TGTGCCTGGAGTGAAGTGGGGGCAGGGCTAGCCAAAAACATTCAGTACTTC.

V is TRBV6-5 and J is TRBJ1-1; a possible D gene is TRBD1 (5 bases). The CDR3 runs 15 residues. The germline V and J ends were trimmed by 8 bases and 4 bases, with 20 bases remaining between them. Looked up from germline, CDR1 is MNHEY and CDR2 is SVGAGI. CDR3 nucleotides: TGTGCCAGCGGAGGGCAGGGCGCGGCCAGCACTGAAGCTTTCTTT. This translates into CASGGQGAASTEAFF.

The rearrangement links TRBV28 to TRBJ1-2, with D tentatively TRBD1 (6 bases). The CDR3 runs 14 residues. V shed 2 bases and J shed 8 bases, with 15 bases lying between them. Germline CDR1 MDHEN, CDR2 SYDVKM. The CDR3 reads CASSLLGGGNGYTF. The CDR3, as DNA: TGTGCCAGCAGTTTACTAGGGGGAGGGAACGGCTACACCTTC.

CDR3 DNA sequence: TGTGCCAGCAGCCTCCGGGAGATTCGAAGTGGCGGGGAGCTGTTTTTT. It is translated as CASSLREIRSGGELFF. This chain joins TRBV2 and TRBJ2-2, with D maybe TRBD2 (6 bases). Germline V CDR1 and CDR2: SNHLY, FYNNEI. Trimming removed 6 bases at V and 7 bases at J, with 21 bases between. The CDR3 is 16 amino acids. The whole variable domain, filled in from reference TRBV2 and TRBJ2-2, reads EPEVTQTPSHQVTQMGQEVILRCVPISNHLYFYWYRQILGQKVEFLVSFYNNEISEKSEIFDDQFSVERPDGSNFTLKIRSTKLEDSAMYFCASSLREIRSGGELFFGEGSRLTVL.

V usage is TRBV10-3 and J usage is TRBJ1-2, with 12 positions matching TRBD1. CDR1 and CDR2 (germline): ENHRY, SYGVKD. With 11 bases clipped from V and 7 bases from J, the junction kept 8 bases outside the gene matches. This CDR3 spans 13 amino acids. This CDR3 is CAAGGQGASGYTF. DNA for the CDR3: TGTGCCGCGGGGGGACAGGGGGCAAGTGGCTACACCTTC.

J is TRBJ1-1 and V is TRBV4-1; 7 bases line up with TRBD1. The CDR3 covers 16 residues. With 1 base clipped from V and 3 bases from J, the junction kept 8 bases outside the gene matches. CDR1 is MGHRA and CDR2 is YSYEKL in the germline V gene. The CDR3 region has the DNA TGCGCCAGCAGCCAAGCGCACCGACAGGGACACACTGAAGCTTTCTTT. This encodes CASSQAHRQGHTEAFF.

The chain has TRBV27 and TRBJ2-7; D may be TRBD2 (5 bases). The germline CDR1 and CDR2 sequences are MNHEY and SMNVEV (reference sequence). This CDR3 has 14 amino acids. V was trimmed by 5 bases and J by 6 bases, leaving 17 bases between them. The CDR3 region is CASSSPVGAVEQYF. As DNA, the CDR3 is TGTGCCAGCAGTAGCCCGGTGGGAGCTGTCGAGCAGTACTTC.

The chain has TRBV14 and TRBJ2-7, with D maybe TRBD1 (5 bases). Germline V lookup: CDR1 SGHDN, CDR2 FVKESK. This CDR3 has 16 amino acids. Trimming shortened V by 3 bases and J by 3 bases, and 18 bases separated the two germline ends. DNA of the CDR3: TGTGCCAGCAGCCAGTACAGGACCGACGGTGGCTACGAGCAGTACTTC. It specifies CASSQYRTDGGYEQYF. The variable domain in full, completed from reference TRBV14 and TRBJ2-7, reads EAGVTQFPSHSVIEKGQTVTLRCDPISGHDNLYWYRRVMGKEIKFLLHFVKESKQDESGMPNNRFLAERTGGTYSTLKVQPAELEDSGVYFCASSQYRTDGGYEQYFGPGTRLTVT.

This rearrangement joins TRBV12-3 or TRBV12-4 to TRBJ1-2; no reliable D call. This CDR3 comprises 11 residues. V was clipped by 2 bases and J by 5 bases, with 3 bases between them. CDR3 sequence: CASSLRYGYTF. The CDR3 bases are TGTGCCAGCAGTTTACGGTATGGCTACACCTTC.

J is TRBJ1-5 and V is TRBV7-9; TRBD1 aligns across 8 bases. The CDR3 sequence is 16 residues long. V lost 1 base to trimming and J lost 9 bases; unmatched junction nucleotides: 11. Germline CDR1 SEHNR, CDR2 FQNEAQ (reference sequence). Written as DNA, the CDR3 is TGTGCCAGCAGCTTAGATCCCGGACAGGGCGGTGGGCCCCAGCATTTT. Its translation is CASSLDPGQGGGPQHF.

This clone was found a few times. The rearrangement links TRBV20-1 to TRBJ2-1, with a tentative D call TRBD2 (6 bases). Per germline, CDR1 DFQATT and CDR2 SNEGSKA (reference sequence). The CDR3 runs to 17 residues. Trimming took off 3 bases at V and 0 bases at J, with 18 bases between the two ends. The CDR3 sequence is CSASAPGGATSYNEQFF. In nucleotides, the CDR3 is TGCAGTGCTAGTGCCCCCGGCGGGGCAACCTCCTACAATGAGCAGTTCTTC.

The chain combines TRBV10-3 with TRBJ1-3; 8 positions agree with TRBD1. CDR1 ENHRY and CDR2 SYGVKD come from the germline V gene. The CDR3 consists of 14 residues. J lost 4 bases, V lost 5 bases, and 4 bases had no gene match. The CDR3 nucleotides read TGTGCCATCAGTTCGACAGGGGCCGGAAACACCATATATTTT. This translates into CAISSTGAGNTIYF.

The rearrangement links TRBV5-4 to TRBJ2-5; the match to TRBD1 covers 7 bases. In germline, CDR1 is SGHNT, CDR2 YYREEE (reference sequence). The CDR3 covers 15 residues. V trimming: 6 bases; J trimming: 0 bases; junction bases outside the gene matches: 8. CDR3 amino acids: CASNLLGQYQETQYF. In DNA, the CDR3 is TGTGCCAGCAACCTGCTGGGACAGTACCAAGAGACCCAGTACTTC. Full variable domain (rest looked up from reference TRBV5-4 and TRBJ2-5): ETGVTQSPTHLIKTRGQQVTLRCSSQSGHNTVSWYQQALGQGPQFIFQYYREEENGRGNFPPRFSGLQFPNYSSELNVNALELDDSALYLCASNLLGQYQETQYFGPGTRLLVL.